A single TCR beta chain is shown here with its context. These data come from a study of shared clonotypes between healthy human individuals. This CDR3 comprises 15 residues. V was cut by 6 bases and J by 2 bases, with 14 bases left in between. The germline V gene encodes CDR1 LNHDA and CDR2 SQIVND (reference sequence). Approximately 30,000 T cell genomes (roughly 0.2 ug DNA) went into each sorted-subset replicate. TCRdb's table, derived via immunoSEQ multiplex PCR, lists solely in-frame clones and lacks some. This table holds about 1 million clones, about 75% found once. Partitioning of CD4+ cells yielded a CD45RA+ naive subset and a CD45RA-negative memory subset.

The sequencing input was memory CD4+ T cells sorted from blood. Stated subset: CD45RA-negative fraction. The chain combines TRBV19 with TRBJ1-5; no reliable D call. The origin of this receptor is a man aged 18 to 35 in good health. The CDR3 region is CASSRRAAGNQPQHF. CDR3 in DNA: TGTGCCAGTAGCAGGAGGGCGGCGGGCAATCAGCCCCAGCATTTT. The full variable domain, completed using reference TRBV19 and TRBJ1-5, is DGGITQSPKYLFRKEGQNVTLSCEQNLNHDAMYWYRQDPGQGLRLIYYSQIVNDFQKGDIAEGYSVSREKKESFPLTVTSAQKNPTAFYLCASSRRAAGNQPQHFGDGTRLSIL.